The clone carrying this TCR beta chain was detected ten times or more. This sample is part of a study of spatial heterogeneity in lung cancer. This CDR3 has 14 amino acids. V shed 3 bases and J 3 bases; nucleotides not matched to a gene: 6. The V gene's germline CDR1 is DFQATT and CDR2 SNEGSKA (reference sequence). TCRdb re-called the 5' RACE reads with MiXCR, one entry per CDR3 protein. The sample contains about 39,000 distinct CDR3 sequences, approximately 3.1% of which appear only once. Time point: sample taken at primary tumor resection. Whole RNA, isolated from tumor, nontumor lung or frozen PBMC, was sequenced without prior sorting.

The chain joins TRBV20-1 to TRBJ2-3; TRBD2 agrees at 7 bases. The source was normal lung tissue next to the tumor, collected at surgery. The sequence was obtained from a male donor with early-stage non-small cell lung cancer. The CDR3 nucleotides are TGCAGTGCTAGTCGGGAGGCAAGAACAGATACGCAGTATTTT. Protein: CSASREARTDTQYF.